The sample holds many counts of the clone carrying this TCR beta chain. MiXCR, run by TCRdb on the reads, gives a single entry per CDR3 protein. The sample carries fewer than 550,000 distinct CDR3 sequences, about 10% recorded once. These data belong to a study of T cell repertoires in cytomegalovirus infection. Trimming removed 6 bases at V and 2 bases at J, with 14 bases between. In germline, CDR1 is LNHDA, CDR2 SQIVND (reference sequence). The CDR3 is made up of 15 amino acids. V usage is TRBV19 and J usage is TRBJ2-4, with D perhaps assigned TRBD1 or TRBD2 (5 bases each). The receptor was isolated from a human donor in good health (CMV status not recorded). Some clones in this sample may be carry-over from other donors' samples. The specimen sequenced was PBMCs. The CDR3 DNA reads TGTGCCAGTAGCAGCCGGGGACCCTCCAAAAACATTCAGTACTTC. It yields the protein CASSSRGPSKNIQYF.